This T cell receptor beta chain was recorded in a study of T cell repertoires in cytomegalovirus infection. From the reads, TCRdb called clonotypes with MiXCR, one entry per CDR3 protein. This sample has about 770,000 distinct CDR3 sequences; about 28% occur once, and the top ten carry around 13%. This clonotype was observed at least ten times. Its target is unknown. CDR3 size: 14 residues. Per germline, CDR1 MNHEY and CDR2 SMNVEV (reference sequence). V dropped 5 bases and J dropped 5; count of bases not matched to a gene: 6. The TCR originated in a human donor in good health (CMV status not recorded). Some clones in this sample may be carry-over from other donors' samples. The rearrangement joins TRBV27 to TRBJ1-2; 9 nucleotides agree with TRBD1. Here the sequenced sample was cultured CD8+ T cells from PBMCs, taken from culture after CMV antigen stimulation. CDR3 sequence reads: CASSRTGVGYGYTF. The CDR3 DNA is TGTGCCAGCAGTCGGACAGGGGTTGGATATGGCTACACCTTC.